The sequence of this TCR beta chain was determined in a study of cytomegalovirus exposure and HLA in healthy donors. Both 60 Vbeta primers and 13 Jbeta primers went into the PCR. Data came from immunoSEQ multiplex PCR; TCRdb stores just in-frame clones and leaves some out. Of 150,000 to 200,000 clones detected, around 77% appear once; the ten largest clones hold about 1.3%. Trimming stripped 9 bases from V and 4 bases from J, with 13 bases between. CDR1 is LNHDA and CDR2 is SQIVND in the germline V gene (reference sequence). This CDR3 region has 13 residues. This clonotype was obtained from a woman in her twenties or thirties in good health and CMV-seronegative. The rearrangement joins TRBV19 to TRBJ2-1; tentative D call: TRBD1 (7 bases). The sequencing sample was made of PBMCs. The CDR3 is CASAGQSYNEQFF. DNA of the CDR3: TGTGCCAGCGCGGGACAGAGTTACAATGAGCAGTTCTTC.